The entry that follows covers one TCR beta chain sequence. The data were taken from a study of T-cell memory formation after mild COVID-19. TCRdb fed the 5' RACE reads into MiXCR, producing one record per CDR3 protein. The sample consists of about 470,000 distinct CDR3 sequences, 18% of them appearing once. This CDR3 has 15 amino acids. This chain connects TRBV21-1 to TRBJ2-7; the table's D call, TRBD2, has no DNA check behind it. TRBV21-1 is reported as a pseudogene. Material for sequencing was PBMCs or a T cell subset sorted from them (not recorded which). The TCR was taken from an adult woman who had mild COVID-19 (a few samples of this study predate the infection). Cell type and time point are not known. The CDR3 nucleotides are TGTGCCAGCAAAGAGCGAGGGGACTCCTCCTACGAGCAGTACTTC. It yields the protein CASKERGDSSYEQYF.